These T cell receptor beta chains were read from a single sample in a study of T cell repertoires in aging, cancer and after chemotherapy. Via MiXCR, TCRdb re-called the multiplex PCR reads, giving one row per CDR3 protein. The table lists thousands of distinct CDR3 sequences, roughly 30% of them singletons, with more than 3% in the top ten. The sequenced material came from blood. The receptors here all came from a human donor in good health. Each CDR3 is given with its conserved first and last residue. A D gene is named only where the DNA matches it firmly. Clone size is not always given. Where it is, it says once, few, many or a class for expanded clones.

clone_size d_call j_call cdr3_length v_call cdr3_nt cdr3_aa
. . TRBJ1-2 16 TRBV7-2 TGTGCCAGCAAACCCCCGGGACACCCCGTAGCCTATGGCTACACCTTC CASKPPGHPVAYGYTF
few . TRBJ2-2 13 TRBV6-5 TGTGCCAGCTGGGAACAGAACACCGGGGAGCTGTTTTTT CASWEQNTGELFF
. TRBD2 TRBJ2-5 15 TRBV6-2/TRBV6-3 TGTGCCAGCAGGCCTGTTAGCGGGGATCCTGGAACCCAGTACTTC CASRPVSGDPGTQYF
few TRBD2 TRBJ2-7 12 TRBV6-2/TRBV6-3 TGTGCCAGCAGCTGGGAGGGCTACGAGCAGTACTTC CASSWEGYEQYF
medium-sized . TRBJ1-4 15 TRBV6-5 TGTGCCAGCAGTTACTCGGACGGGAATAATGAAAAACTGTTTTTT CASSYSDGNNEKLFF
. TRBD2 TRBJ2-7 15 TRBV4-1 TGCGCCAGCAGAGACCAGCGGGGGGTAAACTACGAGCAGTACTTC CASRDQRGVNYEQYF
. . TRBJ2-1 14 TRBV11-3 TGTGCCAGCAGCTTGTGGGGAACCTACAATGAGCAGTTCTTC CASSLWGTYNEQFF
. . TRBJ2-2 17 TRBV4-3 TGTGCCAGCAGCCAAGAGGAGACAGGGAGGCACACCGGGGAGCTGTTTTTT CASSQEETGRHTGELFF
few . TRBJ1-1 13 TRBV20-1 TGCAGTGCTAGAGGGGGCTGGGACACTGAAGCTTTCTTT CSARGGWDTEAFF
. TRBD1 TRBJ2-7 14 TRBV6-1 TGTGCCAGCAGGATGACAGGGTTCAGATACGAGCAGTACTTC CASRMTGFRYEQYF
medium-sized TRBD2 TRBJ2-3 14 TRBV19 TGTGCCAGTCTTAGCGGGGGCTGGGAAGATACGCAGTATTTT CASLSGGWEDTQYF
. . TRBJ1-1 13 TRBV24-1 TGTGCCACCAGTGATTTCTTGGGAGCTGAAGCTTTCTTT CATSDFLGAEAFF
. . TRBJ2-7 12 TRBV5-4 TGTGCCAGCAGCCCCCGGCGGGGCGAGCAGTACTTC CASSPRRGEQYF
. . TRBJ2-3 13 TRBV6-5 TGTGCCAGCAGCCGCTTGGAGACAGATACGCAGTATTTT CASSRLETDTQYF
. . TRBJ2-3 11 TRBV7-9 TGTGCCAGCAGCCGGGCAGATACGCAGTATTTT CASSRADTQYF
. . TRBJ2-1 20 TRBV6-5 TGTGCCATCAGTGAAAGGGGAAGGGTACGAGACGCGGAGTCCTTGGGTGAGCAGTTCTTC CAISERGRVRDAESLGEQFF
. . TRBJ2-5 15 TRBV5-5 TGTGCCAGCAGCTTGGCGGGGGGGACAGGGGAGACCCAGTACTTC CASSLAGGTGETQYF
. . TRBJ1-1 14 TRBV12-3/TRBV12-4 TGTGCCAGCAGTATAGGGGACCGGAACACTGAAGCTTTCTTT CASSIGDRNTEAFF
medium-sized . TRBJ1-2 14 TRBV29-1 TGCAGCGTTGGCCGGGCAGGGGCTAACTATGGCTACACCTTC CSVGRAGANYGYTF
. . TRBJ1-6 13 TRBV6-1 TGTGCCAGCAGTGAAAGTGAAAATTCACCCCTCCACTTT CASSESENSPLHF
medium-sized . TRBJ2-5 12 TRBV27 TGTGCCAGCAGTTTGCAACAAGAGACCCAGTACTTC CASSLQQETQYF
few . TRBJ2-7 17 TRBV12-3/TRBV12-4 TGTGCCAGCAGTTATTCCCTAGGGAAGGGGCTTCCTTACGAGCAGTACTTC CASSYSLGKGLPYEQYF
. . TRBJ1-2 14 TRBV5-5 TGTGCCAGCAGCCAGATATTGGTTGGGCTCGGCTACACCTTC CASSQILVGLGYTF
few . TRBJ2-1 12 TRBV6-2/TRBV6-3 TGTGCCAGCAGAAAAGACGGGAATGAGCAGTTCTTC CASRKDGNEQFF
. . TRBJ2-3 15 TRBV5-6 TGTGCCAGCAGCTTTATTGCGGGCGGCACAGATACGCAGTATTTT CASSFIAGGTDTQYF
few . TRBJ1-1 12 TRBV6-4 TGTGCCAGCACTGACAGGAATCTGAAAGCTTTCTTT CASTDRNLKAFF
few TRBD1 TRBJ2-5 14 TRBV6-1 TGTGCCAGCAAAGGGACAGGAGTTCAAGAGACCCAGTACTTC CASKGTGVQETQYF
few TRBD2 TRBJ2-1 18 TRBV18 TGTGCCAGCTCACCACCGTCACTAGCGGGGGGCACCTACAATGAGCAGTTCTTC CASSPPSLAGGTYNEQFF
medium-sized . TRBJ1-2 16 TRBV6-5 TGTGCCAGCAGCAGGAGTTACGTCCAGCAAACCTATGGCTACACCTTC CASSRSYVQQTYGYTF
few . TRBJ1-5 13 TRBV19 TGTGCCAGTAGTATAGATTACACCCGGTCGCAGCATTTT CASSIDYTRSQHF
few TRBD1 TRBJ1-4 17 TRBV6-6 TGTGCCAGCAGAAGCGACAGGGGAACAAACGATAATGAAAAACTGTTTTTT CASRSDRGTNDNEKLFF
few . TRBJ2-1 15 TRBV6-1 TGTGCCAGCAGTGGTGGGGGGCTGACGTACAATGAGCAGTTCTTC CASSGGGLTYNEQFF
. TRBD1 TRBJ1-1 14 TRBV7-2 TGTGCCAGCAGATGGGACAGTACCTTCACTGAAGCTTTCTTT CASRWDSTFTEAFF
. . TRBJ1-1 14 TRBV6-5 TGTGCCAGCAGTTACGGGGGGATGAACACTGAAGCTTTCTTT CASSYGGMNTEAFF
few . TRBJ1-4 14 TRBV12-3/TRBV12-4 TGTGCCAGCAGTTTTAGAGCAACTAATGAAAAACTGTTTTTT CASSFRATNEKLFF
. TRBD1 TRBJ1-1 14 TRBV20-1 TGCAGTGCTAGGGACAGGGTAATAGGAACTGAAGCTTTCTTT CSARDRVIGTEAFF
. . TRBJ2-2 14 TRBV7-6 TGTGCCAGCAGCAGAATGGAGAACACCGGGGAGCTGTTTTTT CASSRMENTGELFF
few TRBD1 TRBJ2-7 15 TRBV6-1 TGTGCCAGCAGTGAAGCGATTACAGGGGCCTACGAGCAGTACTTC CASSEAITGAYEQYF
few . TRBJ1-4 15 TRBV19 TGTGCCAGTAGGAAACCAGGGGCAACTAATGAAAAACTGTTTTTT CASRKPGATNEKLFF
few . TRBJ1-2 13 TRBV19 TGTGCCAGTAGTCAAGACAGGCCATATGGCTACACCTTC CASSQDRPYGYTF
few . TRBJ2-3 20 TRBV12-3/TRBV12-4 TGTGCCAGCAGTTTAGATGTAGTTCTACGAGGACCTCCGAGCACAGATACGCAGTATTTT CASSLDVVLRGPPSTDTQYF
. . TRBJ1-6 14 TRBV15 TGTGCCACCAGCAGAGGGCAGGGGAGTTCACCCCTCCACTTT CATSRGQGSSPLHF
. . TRBJ1-5 13 TRBV6-2/TRBV6-3 TGTGCCAGCATTAAGTCTGTTAATCAGCCCCAGCATTTT CASIKSVNQPQHF
. . TRBJ2-3 16 TRBV12-3/TRBV12-4 TGTGCCAGCAGTTGGGGACTCCAAGAAAGCACAGATACGCAGTATTTT CASSWGLQESTDTQYF